Listed below are T cell receptor beta chains from one sample, sequenced in a study of blood T cell repertoires in COVID-19. The table came from immunoSEQ multiplex PCR; TCRdb's copy has only in-frame clones and leaves some out. The table records some 280,000 clones, approximately 80% of them present only once. Source material: peripheral blood. The receptors come from a woman aged 45-59 years with active or convalescent COVID-19. The CDR3 runs from the conserved cysteine through the conserved F or W. A D gene is named only where the DNA matches it firmly. Not all rows give a size; the values are once, few, many and, for expanded clones, a class.

cdr3_nt cdr3_aa clone_size j_call v_call d_call
TGTGCCAGCAGCCCACTAGCGGGATTCACAGATACGCAGTATTTT CASSPLAGFTDTQYF . TRBJ2-3 TRBV5-6 TRBD2
TGTGCCAGCAGCTCAAGCGGGAACCGCAATGAGCAGTTCTTC CASSSSGNRNEQFF . TRBJ2-1 TRBV11-1 TRBD2
TGTGCCAGCAGGACCATTTCAGGGGAGACCCAGTACTTC CASRTISGETQYF . TRBJ2-5 TRBV27 .
TGTGCCAGCAGCCACAACATAGCGGGAGGGATTCGAGATACGCAGTATTTT CASSHNIAGGIRDTQYF . TRBJ2-3 TRBV14 TRBD2
TGTGCCAGCAGCCAGGTGAACTCCTATGGCTACACCTTC CASSQVNSYGYTF . TRBJ1-2 TRBV3-1/TRBV3-2 .
TGTGCCCTGCGACCCCGAGCGGCTGGGTGGGGAGGCTACACCTTC CALRPRAAGWGGYTF few TRBJ1-2 TRBV30 .
TGTGCCAGCAGTCAGGGGGACCTATTAGGCTACACCTTC CASSQGDLLGYTF . TRBJ1-2 TRBV12-3/TRBV12-4 TRBD1
TGCGCCAGCAGCTTAGCGGGATTAAACACCGGGGAGCTGTTTTTT CASSLAGLNTGELFF . TRBJ2-2 TRBV5-1 TRBD2
TGTGCCATCAGTCAGACTAGCGGGAACACAGATACGCAGTATTTT CAISQTSGNTDTQYF few TRBJ2-3 TRBV10-3 TRBD2
TGCAGCGCAATGACAGGGAATACCTACGAGCAGTACTTC CSAMTGNTYEQYF . TRBJ2-7 TRBV29-1 TRBD1
TGTGCCAGCAGCTTCAGACAGGGGACTAATGAAAAACTGTTTTTT CASSFRQGTNEKLFF . TRBJ1-4 TRBV11-1 TRBD1
TGCGCCAGCAGCTTGTATAGCGGGAGCGGCTCCTACAATGAGCAGTTCTTC CASSLYSGSGSYNEQFF . TRBJ2-1 TRBV5-1 TRBD2
TGTGCCAGCAGCTTGGAAGGGGGGGACTACGAGCAGTACTTC CASSLEGGDYEQYF . TRBJ2-7 TRBV5-4 .
TGTGCCAGCAGTTTGGACATTAACTATGGCTACACCTTC CASSLDINYGYTF . TRBJ1-2 TRBV2 .
TGTGCCACCAGACAGGGAATCTTGGAGCCCCAGCATTTT CATRQGILEPQHF . TRBJ1-5 TRBV12-3/TRBV12-4 TRBD1
TGTGCCAGTAGGGTTCGCGGAGAGAACACCGGGGAGCTGTTTTTT CASRVRGENTGELFF . TRBJ2-2 TRBV19 .
TGTGCCAGCTCGGGACAGGGGGTCGCCGGGGAGCTGTTTTTT CASSGQGVAGELFF . TRBJ2-2 TRBV2 TRBD1
TGTGCCAGCAGCCATAGACGGGAGCGGACCGGGGAGCTGTTTTTT CASSHRRERTGELFF . TRBJ2-2 TRBV14 .
TGTGCCAGCAGTCCACAGGGCAAGGGGGATCAGCCCCAGCATTTT CASSPQGKGDQPQHF . TRBJ1-5 TRBV28 .
TGTGCCAGCAGTTACCGAGGGGAGGTTAATGAAAAACTGTTTTTT CASSYRGEVNEKLFF few TRBJ1-4 TRBV6-5 .
TGTGCCAGCAGTGAGGGCCGAACCTATGGCTACACCTTC CASSEGRTYGYTF . TRBJ1-2 TRBV2 .
TGTGCCAGCACCTCCCATCGGGGTTACGAGCAGTACTTC CASTSHRGYEQYF . TRBJ2-7 TRBV28 .
TGTGCCAGTGACGAGAGCAGGGGAAGGACTGAAGCTTTCTTT CASDESRGRTEAFF . TRBJ1-1 TRBV21-1 .
TGTGCCAGTAAGGAGGGGCCTTATAATTCACCCCTCCACTTT CASKEGPYNSPLHF . TRBJ1-6 TRBV6-5 .
TGTGCCAGCAGCTTGGGGGTACCTAGTTACAATGAGCAGTTCTTC CASSLGVPSYNEQFF . TRBJ2-1 TRBV5-4 .
TGCGCCAGCAGCTTTAGACAATTCTACAATGAGCAGTTCTTC CASSFRQFYNEQFF . TRBJ2-1 TRBV5-1 .
TGCGCCAGCAGCCAGGAGACAGTATTTGCTAATGAAAAACTGTTTTTT CASSQETVFANEKLFF few TRBJ1-4 TRBV4-1 .
TGTGCCACCAGCAGAGAGGCTGGAGGCGGGGAGCTGTTTTTT CATSREAGGGELFF . TRBJ2-2 TRBV15 .
TGTGCCAGCAGTGATCCGGGACACCAGGGGAACACCGGGGAGCTGTTTTTT CASSDPGHQGNTGELFF few TRBJ2-2 TRBV2 .
TGTGCCAGCAGCCTAACGGGACTAACTCAGGGAGGCTACACCTTC CASSLTGLTQGGYTF . TRBJ1-2 TRBV3-1/TRBV3-2 .
TGTGCCAGTACTGGACTAGCGGGAGTCAACACCGGGGAGCTGTTTTTT CASTGLAGVNTGELFF . TRBJ2-2 TRBV3-1/TRBV3-2 TRBD2
TGCGCCAGCAGCCCTAACACGGACAGGGGAGAAGCTTTCTTT CASSPNTDRGEAFF . TRBJ1-1 TRBV5-1 TRBD1
TGTGCCAGCAGAGCGGGACAGGGCCTAGGTGAGCAGTACTTC CASRAGQGLGEQYF . TRBJ2-7 TRBV2 TRBD1
TGTGCCAGCAGTTCAGTCACCACAGATACGCAGTATTTT CASSSVTTDTQYF . TRBJ2-3 TRBV28 .
TGTGCCAGCAGCTTGGGACAGGATACCTACGAGCAGTACTTC CASSLGQDTYEQYF . TRBJ2-7 TRBV5-6 .
TGTGCCAGCAGCCCTACCCCAAATCAGCCCCAGCATTTT CASSPTPNQPQHF . TRBJ1-5 TRBV5-4 .
TGTGCCATCAGTGAGTCGACTCCTTTCATGAGACAGTGGAACACTGAAGCTTTCTTT CAISESTPFMRQWNTEAFF . TRBJ1-1 TRBV10-3 .
TGTGCCAGCGGCGAGCGGGAGTCCTACGAGCAGTACTTC CASGERESYEQYF . TRBJ2-7 TRBV2 TRBD2